The entry below gives a single T cell receptor (beta chain) sequence along with its context. Going by frequency, this clonotype is medium-sized (0.01 to 0.1%); no count is logged. This clone's antigen is unknown. These data belong to a study of T cell clusters in autoimmune cytopenias (dated by TCRdb to the late 2010s). Background on the whole study: Healthy donor controls had a mean age of almost 57 years and a median age of approximately 59 years, with about 55% of the roughly 43 female. The median TRB sequencing depth was around 50,000 reads per sample, and the median number of distinct TRB clonotypes was roughly 2,000 per sample. Alongside healthy, CLL and autoimmune hepatitis controls, autoimmune cytopenia patients had their peripheral blood TRB and IGH repertoires sequenced at active disease and again during treatment follow-up. The goal of the study was to find out whether patients with autoimmune cytopenia have a disease-specific immune repertoire signature that could be used as a blood-based biomarker. Controls were 25 age-matched healthy donors for primary cytopenia and 14 age-matched CLL patients for secondary cytopenia. Autoimmune hepatitis repertoires were compared against fewer than 25 age- and sex-matched healthy donors. The full study reports these points: TRB repertoire shifts, with less even repertoires observed in secondary cytopenia and CLL, were mostly attributed to lymphoma bias rather than autoimmunity. In the comparison of secondary cytopenia with CLL, no cluster-lack signature showed up, apparently because the dominant lymphoma-associated repertoire masked the signature. The T cell clusters were defined only in silico, and the functional role of the clusters was left to be validated experimentally. GLIPH results suggested that primary autoimmune cytopenia patients were missing physiological T cell clusters, with fewer than 60 clusters found only in healthy donors compared with more than 15 found only in patients. Healthy donors had almost three times as many exclusive TRB clusters as active autoimmune hepatitis patients, a finding consistent with an autoimmunity-wide signature.

To amplify TRB rearrangements, a touch-down multiplex PCR protocol was run with the TRB-A and TRB-B primer pools combined in a single tube. Illumina adapters and sample indices were added to the amplicons through two consecutive PCR reactions using Phusion HS II polymerase. The amplicons were gel-purified using the NucleoSpin Gel and PCR Clean-up kit, after which quantification was performed by Qubit and quality was checked on an Agilent 2100 Bioanalyzer. Sequencing of the libraries was done on an Illumina MiSeq with 600-cycle, single-indexed, paired-end runs. The authors' pipeline ran thus. Alignment and assembly of TRB reads were performed with MiXCR version 2.1.12 and the default MiXCR reference library. Each unique CDR3 nucleotide sequence defined a clone, and only productive sequences with at least two reads were analysed. Alpha-parameterized diversity profiles (alpha 0 to 5), including the Shannon (alpha 1) and Simpson (alpha 2) indices, were computed with an R script to assess repertoire diversity. The tcR package was used to compute combinatorial TRB VJ usage, and cohorts were compared on this usage by principal component analysis with ade4. Using GLIPH, TCRbeta CDR3s were clustered on pairs of cohorts matched for age and read depth, and a Wilcoxon test was used to compare cluster frequencies. After reprocessing by TCRdb, each CDR3 protein sequence is one entry, and no DNA is given. TCRdb's processing, not the authors', yielded these V and J calls. The table for this sample shows thousands of distinct CDR3 sequences. Clones ranked in the top ten supply about 4.4% of the sample.

Per sample, approximately 250 ng of peripheral blood genomic DNA, approximately 37,500 genome equivalents, was used for TRB amplification. Counted from cysteine to phenylalanine, this CDR3 has 15 amino acids. No DNA was logged. From a lookup of the germline V gene (reference sequence), CDR1 and CDR2 are MNHEY and SMNVEV. Another study also made use of these data, one on T cell repertoires in aging, cancer and after chemotherapy. Drawing on the second study: Six donor age groups were covered, ranging from 30 or younger up to 70 or older, and each group contained at least three individuals. Control TCR repertoires from healthy donors were recorded across several months to years, and re-sampling revealed clear clonal overlap. The complete dataset included about 8.8 million TCR reads. Significantly lower blood TCR diversity and higher clonality were observed in untreated patients with hematological or solid cancers than in age-matched healthy donors. In healthy donors, the decline in TCR diversity with age was mainly explained by loss of richness, whereas in cancer patients loss of evenness was also found to contribute. In both cancer cohorts, median generation probability rose over the chemotherapy interval, which suggests that the repertoire was reconstituted through rebound thymic output. According to the authors, the repertoire data do not permit conclusions about immunological memory after chemotherapy. Peripheral blood TCR beta repertoires from healthy donors and cancer patients were profiled to examine immunoaging and T cell reconstitution after chemotherapy. A cohort of over 200 cancer patients (roughly 94 with hematological and some 120 with solid cancers) was assembled, and about 95 healthy donors were included as a reference group. TRB sequences were processed with MiXCR versions 2.12 and 3.0.5. Repertoire metrics included Shannon diversity, evenness, clonality (one minus evenness), and alpha-parameterized diversity profiles from alpha 0 to 5. Generation probabilities of clones in paired pre- and post-chemotherapy samples were computed with the IGoR algorithm.

This TCR derives from a human donor in good health. Source material: peripheral blood. The chain is assembled from TRBV27 and TRBJ2-7; lacking DNA, the TRBD1 call made by TCRdb goes unchecked. The CDR3 protein is CASSLAGQGSYEQYF.